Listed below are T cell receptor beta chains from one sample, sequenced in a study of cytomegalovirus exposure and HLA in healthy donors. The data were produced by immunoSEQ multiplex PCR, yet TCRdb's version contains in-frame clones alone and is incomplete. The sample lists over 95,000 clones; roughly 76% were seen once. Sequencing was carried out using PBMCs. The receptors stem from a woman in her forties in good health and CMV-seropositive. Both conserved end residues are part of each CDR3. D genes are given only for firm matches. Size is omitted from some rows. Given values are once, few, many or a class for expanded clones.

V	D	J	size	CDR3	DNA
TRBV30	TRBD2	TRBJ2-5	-	CAWSPGTTRETQYF	TGTGCCTGGAGTCCCGGGACTACACGCGAGACCCAGTACTTC
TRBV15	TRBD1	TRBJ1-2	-	CATSRGGQGTWGGYTF	TGTGCCACCAGCAGAGGGGGACAGGGGACCTGGGGTGGCTACACCTTC
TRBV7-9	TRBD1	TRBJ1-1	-	CASSPPGQGATEAFF	TGTGCCAGCAGCCCCCCGGGACAGGGGGCGACTGAAGCTTTCTTT
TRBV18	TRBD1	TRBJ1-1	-	CASSPGQVEAFF	TGTGCCAGCTCACCGGGACAGGTCGAAGCTTTCTTT
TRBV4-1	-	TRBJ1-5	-	CASSQEPTGSNQPQHF	TGCGCCAGCAGCCAAGAGCCGACAGGTAGCAATCAGCCCCAGCATTTT
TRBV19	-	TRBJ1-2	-	CASSRLEGQGYGYTF	TGTGCCAGTAGTAGGCTGGAGGGGCAGGGCTATGGCTACACCTTC
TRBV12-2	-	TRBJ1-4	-	CASRLKTLVTGATPTNEKLFF	TGTGCAAGTCGCTTAAAAACCCTCGTGACAGGAGCAACTCCTACCAATGAAAAACTGTTTTTT
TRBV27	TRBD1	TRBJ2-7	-	CASSWGQGVNEQYF	TGTGCCAGCAGCTGGGGACAGGGAGTGAACGAGCAGTACTTC
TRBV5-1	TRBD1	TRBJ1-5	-	CASSLETGVHPQHF	TGCGCCAGCAGCTTGGAGACAGGGGTTCACCCCCAGCATTTT
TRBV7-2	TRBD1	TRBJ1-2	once	CASSPRQGSSGYTF	TGTGCCAGCAGCCCGCGACAGGGCTCGAGCGGCTACACCTTC